A selection of T cell receptor beta chains follows, all from one sample in a study of blood T cell repertoires in COVID-19. The method was immunoSEQ multiplex PCR; TCRdb's version includes in-frame clones alone and lacks a portion of them. The table shows 120,000 or so clones, with around four fifths occurring only once. The sequencing sample was made of peripheral blood. These TCRs come from a man aged 55 to 69 with active or convalescent COVID-19. CDR3s include the opening cysteine and the closing phenylalanine or tryptophan. The order of the fields is clone size, V gene, D gene, J gene, CDR3 DNA, CDR3 protein. The D gene is left open where the match is weak. Clone size is stated in some rows and not others, as once, few, many or a class when expanded.

>-|TRBV18|TRBD1|TRBJ2-7
TGTGCCAGCTCCGGGACAGGGGCGGTGGACGAGCAGTACTTC
CASSGTGAVDEQYF
>many|TRBV4-1|TRBD2|TRBJ2-1
TGCGCCAGCAGGCTAGCGGAGAGCTCCTACAATGAGCAGTTCTTC
CASRLAESSYNEQFF
>once|TRBV6-5|-|TRBJ1-1
TGTGCCAGCAAGGTCCCAGGGTCTGAAGCTTTCTTT
CASKVPGSEAFF
>-|TRBV6-6|-|TRBJ2-7
TGTGCCAGCAGTAAATCGCAGGGCGGCCCCTCTAGCGAGCAGTACTTC
CASSKSQGGPSSEQYF
>-|TRBV7-7|-|TRBJ2-1
TGTGCCAGCAGTCAGGGGGAGGCCTACAATGAGCAGTTCTTC
CASSQGEAYNEQFF
>once|TRBV27|TRBD1|TRBJ2-3
TGTGCCAGCAGTTTATCGACAGGGGAGGGCACAGATACGCAGTATTTT
CASSLSTGEGTDTQYF
>once|TRBV28|-|TRBJ1-5
TGTGCCAGCAGTTTACCAGGGGCCTCTCGGCCCCAGCATTTT
CASSLPGASRPQHF
>-|TRBV28|-|TRBJ1-1
TGTGCCATCAAGGCCGGTGGAGGATCGTGGACTGAAGCTTTCTTT
CAIKAGGGSWTEAFF
>-|TRBV19|-|TRBJ2-2
TGTGCCAGTAGTATGGGAGGAGTTAACACCGGGGAGCTGTTTTTT
CASSMGGVNTGELFF
>-|TRBV29-1|TRBD1|TRBJ1-4
TGCAGCGTGGACAGGGGGACTGGTGAAAAACTGTTTTTT
CSVDRGTGEKLFF
>once|TRBV27|TRBD1|TRBJ2-5
TGTGCCAGCAGTCTTTACGGGACAGGGGGCGGTGAGACCCAGTACTTC
CASSLYGTGGGETQYF
>-|TRBV4-3|-|TRBJ1-2
TGCGCCAGCAGCCAAGATTATAGGGCCAGGGACTCGTTCGGCTACACCTTC
CASSQDYRARDSFGYTF
>-|TRBV7-2|-|TRBJ2-4
TGTGCCAGCAGTTTCAGCCTGGGAGACGCCAAAAACATTCAGTACTTC
CASSFSLGDAKNIQYF
>-|TRBV4-3|-|TRBJ1-4
TGCGCCAGCAGCCATGAGAGGGCTAATGAAAAACTGTTTTTT
CASSHERANEKLFF
>-|TRBV6-5|-|TRBJ1-1
TGTGCCAGCAGGCTAGACAGAAAGACCACTGAAGCTTTCTTT
CASRLDRKTTEAFF
>-|TRBV5-1|-|TRBJ1-1
TGCGCCAGCAGCATACAGGGTCTTTACACTGAAGCTTTCTTT
CASSIQGLYTEAFF